Given below is one T cell receptor beta chain in context. This specimen belongs to a study of blood T cell repertoires in COVID-19. As for the study in general: The samples span acute and convalescent COVID-19 from the United States, Italy and Spain. T cells, B-cell-depleted T cells, or PBMCs provided the cDNA or gDNA that served as material.

Authors' analysis steps: Estimation of nucleated cell counts relied on the amplification of reference gene primers. Sequenced by immunoSEQ multiplex PCR; TCRdb stores in-frame clones only, minus some. V and J calls and clone size are as listed in that table; D and trimming were resolved from the DNA. The sample has 65,000 to 70,000 clones, 75% to 95% seen once. This CDR3 has 14 amino acids. V lost 6 bases, J lost 3 bases, and 3 bases stayed unmatched. The germline gives CDR1 LNHNV, CDR2 YYDKDF (reference sequence). The sequencing input was peripheral blood. The chain joins TRBV15 to TRBJ2-1, with 9 bases that match TRBD2. The sequence came from a human donor with active COVID-19. The donor label of this sample is uncertain. The CDR3 is CATSGLASYNEQFF. CDR3 coding DNA: TGTGCCACCAGTGGACTAGCGAGCTACAATGAGCAGTTCTTC.